This TCR beta chain is drawn from a study of control samples from healthy donors and cancer patients. This table comes from immunoSEQ multiplex PCR, and its TCRdb copy is limited to in-frame clones, with some not included. Of fewer than 110,000 clones listed, around 89% are singletons. The length of the CDR3 is 13 residues. Between the trimmed V and J ends, which lost 1 base and 6 bases, there was a span of 7 bases. Material: PBMCs. The V gene is TRBV12-3 or TRBV12-4, the J gene TRBJ2-4; TRBD1 or TRBD2 may be the D gene (6 bases each). The receptor was isolated from a man between 60 and 75 years old with lung cancer. CDR3 residues: CASSLGGANIQYF. CDR3 coding DNA: TGTGCCAGCAGTTTAGGGGGGGCAAACATTCAGTACTTC.